The 10 T cell receptor beta chains reported below all come from one sample, sequenced in a study of response to subunit inactivated influenza vaccine. TCRdb re-called the RT-PCR reads with MiXCR, one entry per CDR3 protein. The sample has some 600,000 distinct CDR3 sequences; approximately 14% are singletons. Sequenced here: PBMCs from blood, sampled 14 to 15 days before vaccination. Source of these receptors: a man between 45 and 60 years old who received an inactivated influenza vaccine.

The genes are TRBV6-2 or TRBV6-3 and TRBJ1-2; 11 positions agree with TRBD1. V trimming: 5 bases; J trimming: 2 bases; junction bases outside the gene matches: 4. The CDR3 runs to 15 residues. From germline, CDR1 is MNHEY and CDR2 SVGEGT. CDR3 region: CASSRRTGGNYGYTF. The CDR3 DNA follows: TGTGCCAGCAGTCGACGGACAGGGGGCAACTATGGCTACACCTTC.

At least ten counts were recorded for this clonotype. V and J are TRBV12-3 or TRBV12-4 and TRBJ2-1; TRBD1 might be the D (5 bases). V was shortened by 3 bases and J by 6 bases, with 12 bases between the two germline ends. CDR3 size: 14 residues. In DNA form, the CDR3 reads TGTGCCAGCAGTTTTTCCCCAGGGTCCAATGAGCAGTTCTTC. Residues: CASSFSPGSNEQFF.

There are a few counts of this clonotype. The chain employs TRBV5-5 and TRBJ2-1; 7 positions match TRBD1. V trimming: 3 bases; J trimming: 1 base; junction bases outside the gene matches: 7. The CDR3 spans 16 residues. Germline values: CDR1 SGHKS, CDR2 YYEKEE (reference sequence). The CDR3 here is CASSSEGARSYNEQFF. The CDR3 DNA reads as TGTGCCAGCAGCTCCGAGGGGGCGCGATCCTACAATGAGCAGTTCTTC.

This clonotype was found a few times. The chain has TRBV11-2 and TRBJ2-1; 16 nucleotides line up with TRBD2. Germline V gene data show CDR1 as SGHAT and CDR2 as FQNNGV. V shed 2 bases and J 5 bases; nucleotides not matched to a gene: 9. The CDR3 runs to 19 residues. The CDR3 is CASSLRGLAGGIHNNEQFF. The CDR3, as DNA: TGTGCCAGCAGCTTAAGGGGACTAGCGGGGGGGATACACAACAATGAGCAGTTCTTC.

This sequence joins TRBV7-9 and TRBJ2-7; 9 bases are a match to TRBD1. V shed 2 bases and J 7 bases; nucleotides not matched to a gene: 6. The CDR3 runs to 14 residues. Per the germline V gene, CDR1 is SEHNR and CDR2 is FQNEAQ (reference sequence). For the CDR3, the DNA is TGTGCCAGCAGCTTACGTCGGGGGACAGGGGAGCAGTACTTC. Its translation: CASSLRRGTGEQYF.

V gene TRBV27 combines with J gene TRBJ2-3; D is undetermined. The CDR3 length is 13 residues. Germline V gene data show CDR1 as MNHEY and CDR2 as SMNVEV (reference sequence). Trimming left V 1 base short and J 2 bases short, with 4 bases between. The CDR3 DNA sequence: TGTGCCAGCAGTTTATATCTCACAGATACGCAGTATTTT. It yields the protein CASSLYLTDTQYF.

This clonotype was recorded at least ten times. The chain combines TRBV7-8 with TRBJ2-5; possibly TRBD1 for D (5 bases). V lost 5 bases and J 2 bases, leaving 12 bases between the germline ends. Germline V gene lookup returns CDR1 SGHVS and CDR2 FQNEAQ. CDR3 length: 14 amino acids. CDR3 sequence: CASSHGQDQETQYF. CDR3 in DNA: TGTGCCAGCAGCCACGGACAAGATCAAGAGACCCAGTACTTC.

As for this clonotype: One junction end does not reproduce the germline sequence, and a read error may be involved. The rearrangement joins TRBV5-5 to TRBJ2-7, with 7 bases that match TRBD2. The CDR3 sequence is 13 residues long. CDR1 SGHKS and CDR2 YYEKEE come from the germline V gene (reference sequence). CDR3 DNA: TGTGCCAGCAGCTTGAGGTGGAGCGGGGTAGTCGACTTC. Amino acid sequence: CASSLRWSGVVDF.

This clonotype came up a few times. The chain carries TRBV12-3 or TRBV12-4 and TRBJ2-7, with D perhaps TRBD1 (6 bases). Trimming took off 1 base at V and 0 bases at J, with 10 bases between the two ends. The CDR3 extends over 15 amino acids. CDR3 protein: CASSLGQATSYEQYF. The CDR3 DNA follows: TGTGCCAGCAGTTTAGGACAGGCCACCTCCTACGAGCAGTACTTC.

The rearrangement links TRBV28 to TRBJ1-2; possibly TRBD1 for D (6 bases). Germline CDR1 MDHEN, CDR2 SYDVKM. The CDR3 consists of 18 residues. V was cut by 4 bases and J by 5 bases, with 26 bases left in between. The CDR3, as DNA: TGTGCCAGCAGTTATATCTGGGTACAGGGAACAAACTCATATGGCTACACCTTC. Amino acid sequence: CASSYIWVQGTNSYGYTF.